Below, 21 T cell receptor beta chains from the same sample are listed, as sequenced in a study of metastatic and nonmetastatic thyroid tumors. All patients were untreated before thyroid surgery. TCRdb redid the clone calls on the PCR reads using MiXCR. The table includes about 25,000 clones, approximately 22% detected once. Material for sequencing was adjacent normal tissue. The source is a female donor with papillary thyroid cancer or a benign thyroid nodule (not recorded which). Some clones in this sample may be carry-over from other donors' samples.

This clone was counted ten times or more. The V and J genes are TRBV19 and TRBJ1-1; D might be TRBD1 (5 bases). This CDR3 is built from 17 residues. Trimming left V 5 bases short and J 3 bases short, with 22 bases between. Germline CDR1 and CDR2: LNHDA and SQIVND (reference sequence). CDR3 loop: CASSPREGAFWDTEAFF. CDR3 coding DNA: TGTGCCAGTAGTCCCAGGGAAGGGGCTTTTTGGGACACTGAAGCTTTCTTT.

Notes on this clone: One junction end does not reproduce the germline sequence, and a read error may be involved. This rearrangement joins TRBV7-9 to TRBJ1-1, with D unresolved. Germline assignment: CDR1 SEHNR and CDR2 FQNEAQ (reference sequence). There are 15 residues in the CDR3. CDR3 sequence (DNA): TGTGCCAGCAGCCTAGTGCGTGTCTTAAACACTGGAGCTTTCTTT. It yields the protein CASSLVRVLNTGAFF.

This clone was detected ten times or more. The chain carries TRBV20-1 and TRBJ2-1; TRBD2 matches 11 bases. Germline V CDR1 and CDR2: DFQATT, SNEGSKA (reference sequence). This CDR3 has 18 residues. The V and J ends lost 0 bases and 5 bases, in that order; junction bases with no gene match: 12. The CDR3 DNA reads as TGCAGTGCTAGAGATCCCCTAGCGGGAGGAGGAGGGAACAATGAGCAGTTCTTC. Translation gives CSARDPLAGGGGNNEQFF.

This clone was recorded a few times. The chain uses TRBV12-3 or TRBV12-4 and TRBJ1-1, with D perhaps TRBD1 (5 bases). CDR3 size: 14 residues. Trimming cost V 8 bases and J 1 base, with 14 bases left between them. Here the CDR3 DNA reads TGTGCCAGCTTTACGGGACGGGGGAACACTGAAGCTTTCTTT. It codes for CASFTGRGNTEAFF.

This clone was detected a few times. The gene calls are TRBV5-5 and TRBJ2-1; either TRBD1 or TRBD2 may fit D (6 bases each). Germline CDR1 and CDR2: SGHKS and YYEKEE (reference sequence). This CDR3 region has 15 residues. V was cut by 0 bases and J by 1 base, with 8 bases left in between. The CDR3 DNA sequence: TGTGCCAGCAGCTTGGAGGGGGGATCCTACAATGAGCAGTTCTTC. This gives the protein CASSLEGGSYNEQFF.

V gene TRBV11-2 combines with J gene TRBJ2-5; 9 nucleotides align to TRBD2. This CDR3 has 15 residues. V dropped 1 base and J dropped 8; count of bases not matched to a gene: 8. Germline loops: CDR1 SGHAT, CDR2 FQNNGV. CDR3 in amino acids: CASSLAQGLAPTQYF. The DNA of the CDR3 is TGTGCCAGCAGCTTAGCCCAAGGACTAGCGCCTACCCAGTACTTC. The full variable domain, its missing parts supplied by reference TRBV11-2 and TRBJ2-5, is EAGVAQSPRYKIIEKRQSVAFWCNPISGHATLYWYQQILGQGPKLLIQFQNNGVVDDSQLPKDRFSAERLKGVDSTLKIQPAKLEDSAVYLCASSLAQGLAPTQYFGPGTRLLVL.

This clone qualifies as medium-sized (0.01 to 0.1%). This rearrangement joins TRBV7-8 to TRBJ2-7, with D possibly matching TRBD2 (5 bases). V lost 6 bases, J lost 3 bases, and 12 bases lay in between. The CDR3 totals 13 residues. Germline-derived CDR1 and CDR2 are SGHVS and FQNEAQ. The CDR3 region has the DNA TGTGCCAGCAGAGTCAGCGGCTACTACGAGCAGTACTTC. Translating it yields CASRVSGYYEQYF.

This clone has at least ten counts. CDR3 nucleotide sequence: TGCGCCAGCAGCCTGGGCAGGGGGAAGGATGAGCAGTTCTTC. This translates into CASSLGRGKDEQFF. V gene TRBV4-3 combines with J gene TRBJ2-1; 7 bases fit TRBD1. The V gene end was trimmed by 4 bases and the J gene end by 8 bases; junction bases not matched to a gene: 8. This CDR3 spans 14 amino acids. CDR1 and CDR2 (germline): LGHNA, YSLEER.

On this clone: Just one base apart from a much larger clone, this may be a read error. The chain uses TRBV5-4 and TRBJ2-7; 9 bases map to TRBD2. Germline loops: CDR1 SGHNT, CDR2 YYREEE (reference sequence). The CDR3 covers 16 residues. Here the CDR3 reads CASSLGRLAGSYQQYF. The CDR3 coding sequence is TGTGCCAGCAGCCTGGGGCGTCTAGCGGGATCCTACCAGCAGTACTTC.

Many counts were recorded for this clone. The chain recombines TRBV12-5 with TRBJ2-3; 7 nucleotides align to TRBD1. The CDR3 sequence is 15 residues long. V dropped 5 bases and J dropped 2; count of bases not matched to a gene: 7. The germline V gene encodes CDR1 LGHNT and CDR2 FRNRAP. CDR3 in amino acids: CASGPGTELTDTQYF. DNA of the CDR3: TGTGCTAGTGGTCCTGGGACAGAGCTCACAGATACGCAGTATTTT.

The V and J genes are TRBV6-2 or TRBV6-3 and TRBJ1-5; D might be TRBD1 (6 bases). Germline V gene lookup returns CDR1 MNHEY and CDR2 SVGEGT. The CDR3 runs 12 residues. With 6 bases removed from V and 7 bases from J, the gap between germline ends came to 10 bases. The CDR3 here is CASRKQGQPQHF. The CDR3 DNA is TGTGCCAGCAGGAAACAGGGACAGCCCCAGCATTTT.

This clone occurred many times. Other DNA sequences within the sample encode an identical CDR3. The chain employs TRBV20-1 and TRBJ2-3; D call uncertain. The V gene's germline CDR1 is DFQATT and CDR2 SNEGSKA (reference sequence). This CDR3 is built from 16 residues. V lost 6 bases and J lost 2, with 21 bases in between. The CDR3 sequence: CSAPPPSGLITDTQYF. Here the CDR3 DNA reads TGCAGTGCCCCACCGCCGTCCGGCCTAATCACAGATACGCAGTATTTT.

The rearrangement uses TRBV19 and TRBJ1-3; a weak D match, TRBD1 (5 bases). The CDR3 loop spans 17 amino acids. Germline assignment: CDR1 LNHDA and CDR2 SQIVND (reference sequence). The V end was cut by 5 bases, the J end by 6 bases, with 23 bases between. The chain's CDR3 is CASSHIPRQLGLNTIYF. Here the CDR3 DNA reads TGTGCCAGTAGTCATATACCGCGACAGCTAGGACTAAACACCATATATTTT.

This clone was recorded once. A much bigger clone sits one base away, suggesting this may be a read error. This likely comes from a read error, as the CDR3 has no conserved phenylalanine or tryptophan at its end. The V gene is TRBV4-1, the J gene TRBJ2-2, with TRBD2 identical over 11 bases. Germline V gene lookup returns CDR1 MGHRA and CDR2 YSYEKL. V shed 8 bases and J 7 bases; nucleotides not matched to a gene: 9. CDR3 length: 15 amino acids. CDR3 in DNA: TGCGCCAGCGGGATAGCGGGAGGGCCTGGCGGGGAGCTGTTTTTG. Its protein is CASGIAGGPGGELFL.

The chain recombines TRBV20-1 with TRBJ1-3, with D hard to call. The CDR3 has 12 amino acids. V dropped 4 bases and J dropped 3 bases, with 7 bases sitting between them. From germline, CDR1 is DFQATT and CDR2 SNEGSKA (reference sequence). CDR3 nucleotide sequence: TGCAGTGCTATAGAGGTTGGAAACACCATATATTTT. Its translation: CSAIEVGNTIYF.

This clone has ten or more counts. The chain uses TRBV5-4 and TRBJ2-7, with no clear D. This CDR3 has 13 residues. Germline-derived CDR1 and CDR2 are SGHNT and YYREEE (reference sequence). V lost 1 base and J lost 8, with 13 bases in between. CDR3 residues: CASSLRSSFKQYF. The CDR3 DNA sequence: TGTGCCAGCAGCTTGCGCAGTAGCTTTAAGCAGTACTTC.

In its sample, this clone was seen a few times. The J gene is TRBJ2-1, the V gene TRBV11-2; 13 bases fit TRBD2. V was pared by 5 bases and J by 7 bases, with 11 bases of the junction left unmatched. The CDR3 runs 17 residues. Germline CDR1 and CDR2: SGHAT and FQNNGV. CDR3 in amino acids: CASSGMWTSGSRNEQFF. DNA for the CDR3: TGTGCCAGCAGCGGAATGTGGACTAGCGGGAGTAGAAATGAGCAGTTCTTC.

V gene TRBV12-3 or TRBV12-4 combines with J gene TRBJ2-6; 9 bases match TRBD1. V trimming: 6 bases; J trimming: 0 bases; junction bases outside the gene matches: 6. CDR3 length equals 17 residues. The CDR3 region has the DNA TGTGCCAGCAGACCCGACAGGGGGAACTCTGGGGCCAACGTCCTGACTTTC. Translating it yields CASRPDRGNSGANVLTF.

This clone occurred many times. The chain uses TRBV18 and TRBJ2-3; no firm D call. This CDR3 region has 16 residues. The germline CDR1 and CDR2 sequences are KGHSH and LQKENI. Deletions cut 6 bases from V and 2 bases from J, with 18 bases between. DNA for the CDR3: TGTGCCAGCTCCTTCGGCCCGCTTTCAAACACAGATACGCAGTATTTT. Translation gives CASSFGPLSNTDTQYF.

This clone is categorized as medium-sized (0.01 to 0.1%). The chain is built from TRBV19 and TRBJ2-7, with D possibly called TRBD1 or TRBD2 (5 bases each). The CDR3 loop spans 13 amino acids. CDR1 LNHDA and CDR2 SQIVND come from the germline V gene (reference sequence). V gave up 5 bases and J gave up 4 bases, with 12 bases separating them. The CDR3 loop is CASSPGTRYEQYF. The CDR3 DNA reads TGTGCCAGTAGTCCCGGGACCCGTTACGAGCAGTACTTC.

This clone was seen repeatedly, ten times or more. The chain carries TRBV24-1 and TRBJ2-2; D unclear. The V end lost 5 bases, the J end lost 2 bases, and 5 bases lay between the germline ends. CDR1 KGHDR and CDR2 SFDVKD come from the germline V gene. CDR3 length: 13 residues. Here the CDR3 reads CATSVENTGELFF. CDR3 in DNA: TGTGCCACCAGTGTAGAAAACACCGGGGAGCTGTTTTTT.